This entry is about one T cell receptor beta chain. CDR1 and CDR2 from the germline V gene are LNHDA and SQIVND (reference sequence). CDR3 size: 16 residues. Unmatched junction bases numbered 11, after V lost 5 bases and J lost 1 base. This sample was taken from a study of T cell changes during pregnancy in multiple sclerosis. Method: immunoSEQ multiplex PCR; TCRdb's copy keeps in-frame clones and lacks some. Counted here are around 86,000 clones, just under 95% occurring once; the ten biggest clones make up approximately 1%. The input for sequencing was peripheral blood, taken in the first trimester of pregnancy. The receptor was isolated from a female donor with multiple sclerosis, enrolled in a pregnancy study. V gene TRBV19 combines with J gene TRBJ2-7, with TRBD2 matching 7 bases. The CDR3 DNA follows: TGTGCCAGTAGTTCCGGGGGTCGGACTAGTTCCTACGAGCAGTACTTC. Encoded protein: CASSSGGRTSSYEQYF.